The 21 T cell receptor beta chains given below trace back to one sample, sequenced in a study of a mutant IDH1 vaccine in newly diagnosed glioma. The time point was: week 47, end of study. Every vaccine dose comprised 300 ug of mutant IDH1 20-mer peptide plus topical imiquimod. Clones were sequenced by immunoSEQ multiplex PCR, and TCRdb holds only the in-frame ones, with some missing. The sample yields around 100,000 clones, just under 90% seen once. The antigens these receptors bind are not known. This specimen was PBMCs, taken from a glioma patient whose treatment included an IDH1 peptide vaccine. Receptors originate from a woman in her fifties or sixties with glioma.

The V gene is TRBV19, the J gene TRBJ1-5; 10 nucleotides line up with TRBD1. Trimming at V came to 5 bases and at J to 7 bases, leaving 14 bases not matched to a gene. This CDR3 comprises 17 residues. CDR1 and CDR2 (germline): LNHDA, SQIVND (reference sequence). Written as DNA, the CDR3 is TGTGCCAGTAGTCCAACACCGACAGGGGGCCGAGGACAGCCCCAGCATTTT. Its protein is CASSPTPTGGRGQPQHF. Combining the CDR3 with reference TRBV19 and TRBJ1-5 gives the whole variable domain DGGITQSPKYLFRKEGQNVTLSCEQNLNHDAMYWYRQDPGQGLRLIYYSQIVNDFQKGDIAEGYSVSREKKESFPLTVTSAQKNPTAFYLCASSPTPTGGRGQPQHFGDGTRLSIL.

The V call is TRBV13, the J call TRBJ1-2, with unresolved D. Germline V lookup: CDR1 PRHDT, CDR2 FYEKMQ (reference sequence). V was cut by 3 bases and J by 2 bases, with 10 bases left in between. The CDR3 consists of 14 residues. The CDR3 DNA is TGTGCCAGCAGCTTTGCGCACCAGAACTATGGCTACACCTTC. Its translation is CASSFAHQNYGYTF.

The chain links TRBV28 to TRBJ2-1; weak D call: TRBD2 (7 bases). The germline CDR1 and CDR2 sequences are MDHEN and SYDVKM. The CDR3 covers 17 residues. Trimming took off 5 bases at V and 6 bases at J, with 23 bases between the two ends. The CDR3 nucleotides read TGTGCCAGCAGTCCTCCAGCCGGGACAAGGGGGGGCAATGAGCAGTTCTTC. Protein: CASSPPAGTRGGNEQFF.

The gene calls are TRBV18 and TRBJ2-7; 8 bases are a match to TRBD1. The CDR3 has 16 residues. Trimming at V came to 3 bases and at J to 2 bases, leaving 9 bases not matched to a gene. The germline gives CDR1 KGHSH, CDR2 LQKENI. The CDR3 reads CASSPPTGQGTYEQYF. The CDR3 nucleotides read TGTGCCAGCTCACCCCCCACCGGACAGGGAACCTACGAGCAGTACTTC.

The rearrangement links TRBV12-5 to TRBJ2-5; D is unclear. The end of the DNA fits TRBJ2-7 better, so the J call may be wrong. Per germline, CDR1 LGHNT and CDR2 FRNRAP. There are 13 residues in the CDR3. The CDR3: CASGFPPSYEQYF. CDR3 sequence (DNA): TGTGCTAGTGGTTTCCCCCCGTCTTACGAGCAGTACTTC.

This sequence joins TRBV27 and TRBJ1-5; D gene unclear. This CDR3 has 14 amino acids. Germline CDR1 MNHEY, CDR2 SMNVEV (reference sequence). Trimming left V 4 bases short and J 3 bases short, with 10 bases between. CDR3 loop: CASSSRANNQPQHF. CDR3 coding DNA: TGTGCCAGCAGTTCCCGGGCCAACAATCAGCCCCAGCATTTT.

The V gene is TRBV5-6, the J gene TRBJ2-7; possibly TRBD2 for D (6 bases). The ends were cut back, 5 bases at V and 3 bases at J, with 15 bases in the middle. CDR3 length equals 14 residues. CDR1 SGHDT and CDR2 YYEEEE come from the germline V gene. CDR3 amino acids: CASSPSVSIYEQYF. The CDR3 nucleotides are TGTGCCAGCAGTCCTAGCGTGTCGATCTACGAGCAGTACTTC.

This clone was detected only once. The J gene is TRBJ1-4, the V gene TRBV29-1; D gene uncertain. The germline CDR1 and CDR2 sequences are SQVTM and ANQGSEA. With 7 bases removed from V and 0 bases from J, the gap between germline ends came to 12 bases. There are 14 residues in the CDR3. CDR3 protein: CSAGGPATNEKLFF. CDR3 coding DNA: TGCAGCGCCGGAGGACCTGCAACTAATGAAAAACTGTTTTTT.

V is TRBV9 and J is TRBJ2-2; TRBD1 matches at 12 bases. The germline gives CDR1 SGDLS, CDR2 YYNGEE. The CDR3 is made up of 16 amino acids. V lost 4 bases, J lost 8 bases, and 9 bases stayed unmatched. The CDR3 sequence: CASSFRDRGPGGELFF. CDR3 DNA sequence: TGTGCCAGCAGCTTCCGGGACAGGGGGCCCGGTGGGGAGCTGTTTTTT. The whole variable domain, filled in from reference TRBV9 and TRBJ2-2, reads DSGVTQTPKHLITATGQRVTLRCSPRSGDLSVYWYQQSLDQGLQFLIQYYNGEERAKGNILERFSAQQFPDLHSELNLSSLELGDSALYFCASSFRDRGPGGELFFGEGSRLTVL.

The J gene is TRBJ1-2, the V gene TRBV19; 7 positions agree with TRBD1. The CDR3 length is 13 residues. The V and J ends lost 6 bases and 4 bases, in that order; junction bases with no gene match: 5. Germline V CDR1 and CDR2: LNHDA, SQIVND (reference sequence). CDR3 nucleotides: TGTGCCAGTAGGGACCAGGGGGTCTATGGCTACACCTTC. Translated, it gives CASRDQGVYGYTF.

The chain joins TRBV5-1 to TRBJ2-3; D not resolved. The CDR3 is made up of 14 amino acids. With 3 bases removed from V and 0 bases from J, the gap between germline ends came to 8 bases. Looked up from germline, CDR1 is SGHRS and CDR2 is YFSETQ. For the CDR3, the DNA is TGCGCCAGCAGCTCTCCAGGTAGCACAGATACGCAGTATTTT. Residues: CASSSPGSTDTQYF.

The J gene is TRBJ1-1, the V gene TRBV18; TRBD1 is a possible D gene (5 bases). Trimming took 4 bases from V and 3 from J, leaving 6 bases between them. Germline lookup yields CDR1 KGHSH and CDR2 LQKENI. CDR3 length equals 12 residues. CDR3 bases: TGTGCCAGCTCACTGGGGGACACTGAAGCTTTCTTT. It specifies CASSLGDTEAFF.

This chain uses TRBV19 with TRBJ2-7; the D is unclear. The ends were cut back, 2 bases at V and 0 bases at J, with 5 bases in the middle. Germline loops: CDR1 LNHDA, CDR2 SQIVND (reference sequence). The CDR3 consists of 13 residues. This CDR3 is CASSISDSYEQYF. For the CDR3, the DNA is TGTGCCAGTAGTATAAGCGACTCCTACGAGCAGTACTTC.

This clone was counted a single time. The chain recombines TRBV7-9 with TRBJ1-4, with 9 bases aligning to TRBD1. The CDR3 runs to 17 residues. The ends lost 4 bases at V and 7 bases at J; junction bases unmatched: 13. Germline V gives CDR1 SEHNR, CDR2 FQNEAQ (reference sequence). The CDR3 DNA follows: TGTGCCAGCAGCTCCGACAGGGGGGAGGCACAGGGTGAAAAACTGTTTTTT. Translated, it gives CASSSDRGEAQGEKLFF.

The rearrangement joins TRBV5-1 to TRBJ2-3; D gene uncertain. CDR3 length: 16 residues. Germline assignment: CDR1 SGHRS and CDR2 YFSETQ. Between the trimmed V and J ends, which lost 0 bases and 1 base, there was a span of 12 bases. CDR3 residues: CASSLDASRGTDTQYF. CDR3 DNA sequence: TGCGCCAGCAGCTTGGACGCCTCCAGAGGCACAGATACGCAGTATTTT. Together with reference TRBV5-1 and TRBJ2-3, the CDR3 gives the full variable domain: KAGVTQTPRYLIKTRGQQVTLSCSPISGHRSVSWYQQTPGQGLQFLFEYFSETQRNKGNFPGRFSGRQFSNSRSEMNVSTLELGDSALYLCASSLDASRGTDTQYFGPGTRLTVL.

V gene TRBV28 combines with J gene TRBJ2-7; the D is unclear. V gave up 5 bases and J gave up 2 bases, with 4 bases separating them. The CDR3 extends over 11 amino acids. Germline CDR1 MDHEN, CDR2 SYDVKM. The CDR3 reads CASSHAYEQYF. CDR3 coding DNA: TGTGCCAGCAGTCACGCCTACGAGCAGTACTTC. The complete variable domain, with remaining parts taken from reference TRBV28 and TRBJ2-7, reads DVKVTQSSRYLVKRTGEKVFLECVQDMDHENMFWYRQDPGLGLRLIYFSYDVKMKEKGDIPEGYSVSREKKERFSLILESASTNQTSMYLCASSHAYEQYFGPGTRLTVT.

This clone appeared a single time. This chain uses TRBV29-1 with TRBJ2-5, with 10 bases fitting TRBD2. The CDR3 sequence is 13 residues long. Germline loops: CDR1 SQVTM, CDR2 ANQGSEA. After removal of 5 bases from V and 5 bases from J, the junction contained 5 bases not matched to a gene. The CDR3 region is CSVLAGEVETQYF. CDR3 DNA: TGCAGCGTTCTAGCGGGAGAGGTTGAGACCCAGTACTTC.

This chain joins TRBV30 and TRBJ2-1; 8 positions match TRBD2. Per the germline V gene, CDR1 is GTSNPN and CDR2 is SVGIG (reference sequence). CDR3 length: 15 residues. Germline trimming cut 3 bases from V and 5 bases from J; bases unmatched to any gene: 9. Here the CDR3 reads CAWSPGLAGDNEQFF. The CDR3 DNA reads TGTGCCTGGAGCCCCGGACTAGCCGGGGACAATGAGCAGTTCTTC.

V is TRBV19 and J is TRBJ1-2, with D maybe TRBD1 (6 bases). The V gene lost 3 bases and the J gene lost 6 bases, with 11 bases spanning the gap. The CDR3 has 13 residues. The V gene's germline CDR1 is LNHDA and CDR2 SQIVND (reference sequence). The CDR3 bases are TGTGCCAGTAGTATTTTTGGGGGCGATGGCTACACCTTC. Its translation is CASSIFGGDGYTF.

Comment on this clone: Other DNA sequences in this specimen translate into the identical CDR3. The chain employs TRBV5-1 and TRBJ2-7; no definite D call. V lost 4 bases and J lost 3, with 8 bases in between. CDR3 length equals 12 residues. Germline V lookup: CDR1 SGHRS, CDR2 YFSETQ. CDR3 region: CASSRERYEQYF. The CDR3 DNA reads TGCGCCAGCAGCAGGGAACGCTACGAGCAGTACTTC.

CDR3 protein: CASSPARLMAFF. DNA of the CDR3: TGTGCCAGCAGTCCCGCACGGTTGATGGCTTTCTTT. J is TRBJ1-1 and V is TRBV28; D unclear. The germline V gene encodes CDR1 MDHEN and CDR2 SYDVKM. The CDR3 is made up of 12 amino acids. Trimming pared 5 bases from V and 11 bases from J, leaving 15 bases between.